A single sample is the source of the 18 T cell receptor beta chains below, sequenced in a study of T-cell memory formation after mild COVID-19. TCRdb re-derived calls from the 5' RACE reads in MiXCR, one entry per CDR3 protein. The sample lists around 120,000 distinct CDR3 sequences, about 16% occurring once. The material sequenced was PBMCs or a T cell subset sorted from them (not recorded which). The origin of the receptors is an adult woman who had mild COVID-19 (a few samples of this study predate the infection). Cell type and time point are not known.

This chain uses TRBV5-1 with TRBJ2-1; TRBD2 aligns across 9 bases. Losses at the gene ends were 4 bases for V and 7 bases for J; bases not matched to a gene: 9. This CDR3 contains 15 residues. Germline CDR1 reads SGHRS; CDR2 reads YFSETQ. CDR3 coding DNA: TGCGCCAGCAGCGACAGCGGGGGGCCTGGGAATGAGCAGTTCTTC. Protein product: CASSDSGGPGNEQFF. The full variable domain, with the rest looked up from reference TRBV5-1 and TRBJ2-1, is KAGVTQTPRYLIKTRGQQVTLSCSPISGHRSVSWYQQTPGQGLQFLFEYFSETQRNKGNFPGRFSGRQFSNSRSEMNVSTLELGDSALYLCASSDSGGPGNEQFFGPGTRLTVL.

The chain recombines TRBV6-5 with TRBJ2-7; TRBD2 matches at 10 bases. The CDR3 is 14 residues long. Germline loops: CDR1 MNHEY, CDR2 SVGAGI. Germline trimming cut 6 bases from V and 0 bases from J; bases unmatched to any gene: 2. Here the CDR3 reads CASRWTSGSYEQYF. For the CDR3, the DNA is TGTGCCAGCAGGTGGACTAGCGGCTCCTACGAGCAGTACTTC.

This clonotype has more than one count but fewer than ten. The chain couples TRBV7-9 to TRBJ2-7, with 11 bases aligning to TRBD2. J gave up 4 bases and V 3 bases, and 5 bases lay outside the gene matches. Germline V lookup: CDR1 SEHNR, CDR2 FQNEAQ (reference sequence). The CDR3 totals 15 residues. The CDR3 DNA is TGTGCCAGCAGCTTTGAGACTAGCGGGGTTTACGAGCAGTACTTC. Residues: CASSFETSGVYEQYF.

This clonotype occurred a few times. This chain connects TRBV7-9 to TRBJ2-3; maybe TRBD2 (6 bases). The V gene lost 5 bases and the J gene lost 0 bases, with 15 bases spanning the gap. The germline V gene encodes CDR1 SEHNR and CDR2 FQNEAQ (reference sequence). The CDR3 is made up of 16 amino acids. DNA for the CDR3: TGTGCCAGCAGCCCACATCTAGCGTCTAGCACAGATACGCAGTATTTT. Protein product: CASSPHLASSTDTQYF.

This clonotype was picked up many times. The V and J genes are TRBV7-6 and TRBJ2-5, with TRBD1 matching 10 bases. The germline V gene encodes CDR1 SGHVS and CDR2 FNYEAQ. This CDR3 has 15 residues. J lost 5 bases, V lost 3 bases, and 6 bases had no gene match. CDR3 region: CASSLTGGAEETQYF. As DNA, the CDR3 is TGTGCCAGCAGCTTGACAGGGGGCGCGGAGGAGACCCAGTACTTC.

The chain is built from TRBV7-6 and TRBJ2-2, with a possible D match to TRBD2 (5 bases). There are 17 residues in the CDR3. The V end was cut by 4 bases, the J end by 0 bases, with 15 bases between. Germline V CDR1 and CDR2: SGHVS, FNYEAQ. Written as DNA, the CDR3 is TGTGCCAGCAGCTGGCTAGGGAGCGGCACGAACACCGGGGAGCTGTTTTTT. It encodes CASSWLGSGTNTGELFF. The entire variable domain, with the rest obtained from reference TRBV7-6 and TRBJ2-2, is as follows: GAGVSQSPRYKVTKRGQDVALRCDPISGHVSLYWYRQALGQGPEFLTYFNYEAQQDKSGLPNDRFSAERPEGSISTLTIQRTEQRDSAMYRCASSWLGSGTNTGELFFGEGSRLTVL.

The V call is TRBV21-1, the J call TRBJ2-7; the table's D gene call, TRBD1, was not cross checked with the DNA. TRBV21-1 is a listed pseudogene. The CDR3 extends over 15 amino acids. This CDR3 is CASSLSGTEDSEQYF. The CDR3 DNA reads as TGTGCCAGCAGCCTCTCCGGGACAGAAGATTCCGAGCAGTACTTC.

The chain couples TRBV6-5 to TRBJ1-5; perhaps TRBD1 as D (5 bases). The germline V gene encodes CDR1 MNHEY and CDR2 SVGAGI. The CDR3 consists of 14 residues. The germline V and J ends were trimmed by 8 bases and 6 bases, with 17 bases remaining between them. The CDR3 is CASGPKGVIQPQHF. In DNA form, the CDR3 reads TGTGCCAGCGGTCCTAAAGGGGTAATTCAGCCCCAGCATTTT.

In its sample, this clonotype was seen once. V and J are TRBV5-1 and TRBJ2-2; D ambiguous. V dropped 4 bases and J dropped 7 bases, with 8 bases sitting between them. This CDR3 has 12 amino acids. The germline V gene has CDR1 SGHRS and CDR2 YFSETQ. CDR3 region: CASSGPVGELFF. The CDR3 region has the DNA TGCGCCAGCAGCGGTCCGGTCGGGGAGCTGTTTTTT.

This clonotype has a count of ten or more. CDR3 protein: CASSGPGGASSTDTQYF. CDR3 DNA: TGTGCCAGCAGCGGACCGGGGGGCGCCTCTAGCACAGATACGCAGTATTTT. V and J are TRBV5-4 and TRBJ2-3; D perhaps matches TRBD2 (7 bases). Germline V gene sequence: CDR1 SGHNT, CDR2 YYREEE (reference sequence). The CDR3 contains 17 residues. The V and J ends lost 4 bases and 0 bases respectively, with 18 bases between them.

The J gene is TRBJ1-6, the V gene TRBV7-9; D might be TRBD1 (5 bases). Germline assignment: CDR1 SEHNR and CDR2 FQNEAQ (reference sequence). The CDR3 is 13 amino acids. The V end was cut by 6 bases, the J end by 7 bases, with 10 bases between. The CDR3 DNA reads as TGTGCCAGCAGTCGGGGGATGAATTCACCCCTCCACTTT. The encoded protein is CASSRGMNSPLHF.

This chain links TRBV21-1 with TRBJ2-7; TRBD1, the table's D call, was not compared with the DNA. TRBV21-1 is noted as a pseudogene. The CDR3 has 14 amino acids. CDR3 sequence reads: CAHLLRGILYEQYF. The DNA of the CDR3 is TGTGCCCATCTGCTAAGGGGGATCCTCTACGAGCAGTACTTC.

This clonotype has just one count. The chain couples TRBV12-3 or TRBV12-4 to TRBJ1-2; maybe TRBD1 (5 bases). V dropped 6 bases and J dropped 5 bases, with 10 bases sitting between them. CDR3 length: 12 amino acids. CDR3 region: CASRAGGYGYTF. In DNA, the CDR3 is TGTGCCAGCAGAGCCGGGGGGTATGGCTACACCTTC.

The V gene is TRBV20-1, the J gene TRBJ2-1; D remains unclear. There are 10 residues in the CDR3. In germline, CDR1 is DFQATT, CDR2 SNEGSKA (reference sequence). CDR3 bases: TGCAGCGTCCCGGTCGGTGATCAGTTCTTC. Its protein is CSVPVGDQFF.

This sequence joins TRBV20-1 and TRBJ1-2; TRBD1 matches at 7 bases. V gave up 6 bases and J gave up 8 bases; unmatched junction bases: 9. Germline V gene sequence: CDR1 DFQATT, CDR2 SNEGSKA (reference sequence). CDR3 size: 12 residues. CDR3 DNA sequence: TGCAGTGCCTTGACAGGGAGTGACGGCTACACCTTC. Translation: CSALTGSDGYTF.

This clonotype was observed a few times. V and J are TRBV10-3 and TRBJ2-3; weak D call: TRBD1 (6 bases). Germline CDR1 ENHRY, CDR2 SYGVKD. Trimming stripped 0 bases from V and 6 bases from J, with 10 bases between. The length of the CDR3 is 14 residues. The CDR3 region is CAISESPTGDTQYF. In DNA, the CDR3 is TGTGCCATCAGTGAGTCCCCCACAGGGGATACGCAGTATTTT.

This chain's CDR3 is CASSELPGDTQYF. The CDR3 region has the DNA TGTGCCAGCAGTGAACTCCCAGGAGATACGCAGTATTTT. The chain joins TRBV2 to TRBJ2-3; D unresolved. Trimming left V 2 bases short and J 5 bases short, with 8 bases between. Germline-derived CDR1 and CDR2 are SNHLY and FYNNEI. This CDR3 contains 13 residues.

This clonotype came up a few times. The chain uses TRBV3-1 and TRBJ1-1, with D possibly matching TRBD1 (6 bases). Trimming removed 1 base at V and 3 bases at J, with 18 bases between. Germline assignment: CDR1 LGHDT and CDR2 YNNKEL (reference sequence). The length of the CDR3 is 17 residues. The CDR3 nucleotides are TGTGCCAGCAGCCAAGTCCATAAGGCCAGGGGTGACACTGAAGCTTTCTTT. The encoded protein is CASSQVHKARGDTEAFF. The variable domain in full, completed from reference TRBV3-1 and TRBJ1-1, reads DTAVSQTPKYLVTQMGNDKSIKCEQNLGHDTMYWYKQDSKKFLKIMFSYNNKELIINETVPNRFSPKSPDKAHLNLHINSLELGDSAVYFCASSQVHKARGDTEAFFGQGTRLTVV.